The clone carrying this TCR beta chain occurred a few times. This specimen comes from a study of early T cells in non-severe SARS-CoV-2 infection. In TCRdb, the 5' RACE reads were re-called with MiXCR into one record per CDR3 protein. The table has 35,000 to 50,000 distinct CDR3 sequences, approximately 22% seen once. Trimming pared 1 base from V and 1 base from J, leaving 12 bases between. CDR1 is SGHVS, CDR2 FNYEAQ, per germline. CDR3 length: 16 amino acids. The gene calls are TRBV7-6 and TRBJ2-3, with a tentative D call TRBD2 (7 bases). The sample here was whole blood, taken at baseline. The clonotype originates from an adult who was a healthcare worker with PCR-confirmed SARS-CoV-2 infection or an uninfected control (not recorded which). CDR3 amino acids: CASSLVAGAGTDTQYF. The CDR3 DNA reads as TGTGCCAGCAGCTTAGTCGCGGGGGCGGGCACAGATACGCAGTATTTT.